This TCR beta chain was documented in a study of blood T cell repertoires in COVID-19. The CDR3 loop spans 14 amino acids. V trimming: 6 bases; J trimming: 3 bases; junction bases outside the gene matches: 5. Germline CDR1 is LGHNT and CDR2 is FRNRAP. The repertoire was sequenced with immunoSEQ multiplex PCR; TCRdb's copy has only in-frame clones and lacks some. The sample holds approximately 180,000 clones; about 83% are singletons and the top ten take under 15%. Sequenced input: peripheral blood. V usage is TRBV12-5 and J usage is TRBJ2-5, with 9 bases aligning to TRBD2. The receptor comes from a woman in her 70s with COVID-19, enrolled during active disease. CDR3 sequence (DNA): TGTGCTAGTGGACCACTAGCGGGCAAAGAGACCCAGTACTTC. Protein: CASGPLAGKETQYF.